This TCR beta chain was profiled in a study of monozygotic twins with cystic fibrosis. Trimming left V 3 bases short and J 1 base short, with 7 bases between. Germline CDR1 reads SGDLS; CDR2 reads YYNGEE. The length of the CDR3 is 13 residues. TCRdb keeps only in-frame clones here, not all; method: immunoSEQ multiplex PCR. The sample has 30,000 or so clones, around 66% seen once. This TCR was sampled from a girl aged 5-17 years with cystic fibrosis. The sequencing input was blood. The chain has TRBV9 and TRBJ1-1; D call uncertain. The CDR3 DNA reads TGTGCCAGCAGCGCCGATGGGAACACTGAAGCTTTCTTT. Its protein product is CASSADGNTEAFF.